The clone carrying this T cell receptor (beta chain) was found once. A much larger clone differs from this one at a single base, so this may be a read error. V lost 6 bases to trimming and J lost 7 bases; unmatched junction nucleotides: 7. Germline CDR1 and CDR2: LNHDA and SQIVND (reference sequence). The CDR3 is 15 amino acids. These data come from a study of neurological immune-mediated disorders. The cDNA was produced through 5'RACE with 10-nucleotide random UMIs. A single run covered 15-18 subjects with over 170 million TCR-beta sequences. TCRdb ran MiXCR on the 5' RACE reads and lists one entry per CDR3 protein. The sample contains about 28,000 distinct CDR3 sequences, more than 10% of which appear only once.

The chain has TRBV19 and TRBJ2-2, with 11 bases lining up with TRBD2. The sequence came from a man aged 55 to 70 in good health. Sequenced: PBMCs. As DNA, the CDR3 is TGTGCCAGTAGGCATAGCGGGGGGGCCGACGGGGAGCTGTTTTTT. This translates into CASRHSGGADGELFF.